Listed below are T cell receptor beta chains from one sample, sequenced in a study of tumor-infiltrating lymphocytes in primary liver carcinoma. TCRdb used MiXCR to reprocess the multiplex PCR reads, holding one entry per CDR3 protein. The sample carries approximately 330,000 distinct CDR3 sequences, about 61% recorded once. The sequencing sample was made of peripheral blood. Every receptor here comes from a man aged 35 to 55 with primary liver carcinoma and hepatitis B virus infection. Each CDR3 is given with its conserved first and last residue. A D gene is named only where the DNA matches it firmly. A clone size is listed for some rows: how often the clone was seen (once, few, many), or a class if it is expanded.

J gene: TRBJ2-7
D gene: -
V gene: TRBV11-1
clone size: -
CDR3 protein: CVSSPWGNTYEQYF
CDR3 DNA: TGTGTCAGCAGCCCGTGGGGTAACACCTACGAGCAGTACTTC

J gene: TRBJ2-3
D gene: -
V gene: TRBV29-1
clone size: -
CDR3 protein: CSARRGPNHFTDTQYF
CDR3 DNA: TGCAGCGCTCGGCGCGGGCCAAATCACTTCACAGATACGCAGTATTTT

J gene: TRBJ2-5
D gene: TRBD2
V gene: TRBV10-3
clone size: -
CDR3 protein: CAICAAGGDRETQYF
CDR3 DNA: TGTGCCATCTGTGCAGCGGGAGGGGATCGGGAGACCCAGTACTTC

J gene: TRBJ2-7
D gene: TRBD2
V gene: TRBV6-6
clone size: many
CDR3 protein: CASSYPGLAGVEQYF
CDR3 DNA: TGTGCCAGCAGTTACCCAGGACTAGCGGGAGTCGAGCAGTACTTC

J gene: TRBJ1-2
D gene: -
V gene: TRBV10-2
clone size: -
CDR3 protein: CASTSRGGVQGAPTYGYTF
CDR3 DNA: TGCGCCAGCACCTCGAGGGGGGGGGTTCAAGGCGCTCCAACGTATGGCTACACCTTC

J gene: TRBJ1-2
D gene: -
V gene: TRBV11-2
clone size: -
CDR3 protein: CASSKRTVNYRYTF
CDR3 DNA: TGCGCCAGCAGCAAGAGGACCGTGAACTATCGCTACACCTTC

J gene: TRBJ1-1
D gene: -
V gene: TRBV4-2
clone size: -
CDR3 protein: CASSQDAMDTLKLPEALF
CDR3 DNA: TGTGCCAGCAGCCAAGATGCAATGGACACCCTGAAGTTGCCTGAAGCTCTCTTT

J gene: TRBJ2-3
D gene: -
V gene: TRBV4-2
clone size: -
CDR3 protein: CASNQEPSSNTDTQYF
CDR3 DNA: TGTGCCAGCAACCAAGAACCTAGTTCAAACACAGATACGCAGTATTTT

J gene: TRBJ1-5
D gene: -
V gene: TRBV6-1
clone size: once
CDR3 protein: CASSLSGNQSQHF
CDR3 DNA: TGTGCCAGCAGCCTGAGTGGGAATCAGTCCCAGCATTTT

J gene: TRBJ2-1
D gene: TRBD2
V gene: TRBV7-8
clone size: few
CDR3 protein: CASGLVGRGEQFF
CDR3 DNA: TGTGCCAGCGGCTTAGTCGGGAGGGGAGAGCAGTTCTTC

J gene: TRBJ2-6
D gene: TRBD2
V gene: TRBV12-3/TRBV12-4
clone size: many
CDR3 protein: CASSLAGAGANVLTF
CDR3 DNA: TGTGCCAGCAGTTTGGCGGGGGCTGGGGCCAACGTCCTGACTTTC

J gene: TRBJ2-1
D gene: -
V gene: TRBV12-3/TRBV12-4
clone size: once
CDR3 protein: CASSLIAENNEQLF
CDR3 DNA: TGTGCCAGCAGTTTAATAGCGGAGAACAATGAGCAGCTCTTC

J gene: TRBJ1-1
D gene: TRBD1
V gene: TRBV5-6
clone size: -
CDR3 protein: CASSLAPDRVGTEAFF
CDR3 DNA: TGTGCCAGCAGCTTGGCGCCGGACAGGGTCGGCACTGAAGCTTTCTTT

J gene: TRBJ2-7
D gene: -
V gene: TRBV6-6
clone size: -
CDR3 protein: CASSYSGGQYF
CDR3 DNA: TGTGCCAGCAGTTACTCGGGCGGGCAGTACTTC

J gene: TRBJ2-5
D gene: -
V gene: TRBV7-8
clone size: -
CDR3 protein: CVSIPGGGQETQYF
CDR3 DNA: TGTGTCAGCATACCCGGGGGTGGGCAAGAGACCCAGTACTTC

J gene: TRBJ1-5
D gene: -
V gene: TRBV11-2
clone size: -
CDR3 protein: CASSLEGAGRQPQHF
CDR3 DNA: TGTGCCAGCAGCTTAGAGGGGGCAGGGCGTCAGCCCCAGCATTTT

J gene: TRBJ2-7
D gene: TRBD1
V gene: TRBV2
clone size: -
CDR3 protein: CVSSEALLGQGYEQYF
CDR3 DNA: TGTGTCAGCAGTGAAGCGCTTCTGGGACAGGGCTACGAGCAGTACTTC

J gene: TRBJ2-7
D gene: TRBD2
V gene: TRBV11-2
clone size: -
CDR3 protein: CASSSRISGRMRAGCYEQYF
CDR3 DNA: TGTGCCAGCAGCTCCAGGATTAGCGGGAGGATGCGAGCGGGATGTTACGAGCAATACTTC

J gene: TRBJ2-1
D gene: TRBD2
V gene: TRBV5-1
clone size: -
CDR3 protein: CASSGGLAGGLQFF
CDR3 DNA: TGCGCCAGCAGCGGAGGACTAGCGGGAGGGCTGCAGTTCTTC

J gene: TRBJ2-5
D gene: TRBD2
V gene: TRBV7-9
clone size: few
CDR3 protein: CASSFRGGLEETQYF
CDR3 DNA: TGTGCCAGCAGCTTCCGCGGGGGGTTAGAGGAGACCCAGTACTTC

J gene: TRBJ1-5
D gene: -
V gene: TRBV30
clone size: few
CDR3 protein: CAWALAGGRNQPQHF
CDR3 DNA: TGTGCCTGGGCCCTCGCGGGGGGCCGCAATCAGCCCCAGCATTTT

J gene: TRBJ2-7
D gene: -
V gene: TRBV28
clone size: -
CDR3 protein: CASSPSLGDSYEQYF
CDR3 DNA: TGTGCCAGCAGCCCCTCTCTAGGGGACTCCTACGAGCAGTACTTC

J gene: TRBJ2-1
D gene: TRBD1
V gene: TRBV5-5
clone size: few
CDR3 protein: CASSIGTGIVNEQFF
CDR3 DNA: TGTGCCAGCAGCATCGGGACAGGGATTGTGAATGAGCAGTTCTTC

J gene: TRBJ1-1
D gene: -
V gene: TRBV6-2/TRBV6-3
clone size: many
CDR3 protein: CASSYELDTEAFF
CDR3 DNA: TGTGCCAGCAGTTACGAGTTGGACACTGAAGCTTTCTTT

J gene: TRBJ2-2
D gene: -
V gene: TRBV7-3
clone size: -
CDR3 protein: CASSPGLLGGELFF
CDR3 DNA: TGTGCCAGCAGTCCTGGCCTTCTTGGCGGGGAGCTGTTTTTT

J gene: TRBJ2-5
D gene: TRBD1
V gene: TRBV30
clone size: few
CDR3 protein: CAWSTGQGGETQYF
CDR3 DNA: TGTGCCTGGAGTACTGGACAGGGGGGGGAGACCCAGTACTTC

J gene: TRBJ2-3
D gene: TRBD1
V gene: TRBV11-2
clone size: -
CDR3 protein: CAGSSRTGGIDTQYF
CDR3 DNA: TGTGCCGGCAGCTCCAGGACAGGGGGCATCGATACACAGTATTTT

J gene: TRBJ2-1
D gene: -
V gene: TRBV6-6
clone size: -
CDR3 protein: CASSRTRAGYEQFF
CDR3 DNA: TGTGCCAGCAGTCGTACTAGGGCGGGTTACGAGCAGTTCTTC

J gene: TRBJ2-3
D gene: -
V gene: TRBV11-1
clone size: many
CDR3 protein: CASSLLGGSADTQYF
CDR3 DNA: TGTGCCAGCAGCTTACTGGGTGGCAGCGCAGATACGCAGTATTTT

J gene: TRBJ2-7
D gene: TRBD2
V gene: TRBV6-2/TRBV6-3
clone size: many
CDR3 protein: CASSYSPGGPVEQYF
CDR3 DNA: TGTGCCAGCAGTTACAGCCCGGGAGGGCCGGTCGAGCAGTACTTC

J gene: TRBJ1-1
D gene: -
V gene: TRBV11-2
clone size: -
CDR3 protein: CASSSGVNTEAFF
CDR3 DNA: TGTGCCAGCAGCTCGGGGGTGAACACTGAAGCTTTCTTT

J gene: TRBJ1-2
D gene: -
V gene: TRBV10-3
clone size: -
CDR3 protein: CAISEYPEQGGGYTF
CDR3 DNA: TGTGCCATAAGTGAGTATCCGGAACAGGGAGGGGGCTACACCTTC

J gene: TRBJ2-7
D gene: -
V gene: TRBV4-1
clone size: -
CDR3 protein: CASSQGQGGTYGQYF
CDR3 DNA: TGTGCCAGCAGCCAAGGTCAGGGCGGAACCTACGGGCAGTACTTC

J gene: TRBJ2-7
D gene: -
V gene: TRBV7-9
clone size: -
CDR3 protein: CASSTHRPGSYEQYF
CDR3 DNA: TGTGCCAGCAGCACACACCGGCCCGGATCCTACGAGCAGTACTTC

J gene: TRBJ2-1
D gene: -
V gene: TRBV11-2
clone size: -
CDR3 protein: CANSLGGGNYNEQLF
CDR3 DNA: TGTGCCAACAGCTTAGGGGGCGGGAATTACAATGAGCAGCTCTTC

J gene: TRBJ2-2
D gene: TRBD1
V gene: TRBV4-3
clone size: many
CDR3 protein: CASSQEDRGANTGELFF
CDR3 DNA: TGCGCCAGCAGCCAAGAAGACAGGGGGGCGAACACCGGGGAGCTGTTTTTT